This T cell receptor (beta chain) was identified during a study of blood T cell repertoires in COVID-19. Study as a whole: Specimens from acute and convalescent COVID-19 originated in the United States, Italy and Spain. Sample material is recorded as cDNA or gDNA derived from T cells, B-cell-depleted T cells, or PBMCs.

The authors' processing: Amplification from reference gene primers served as the basis for estimated nucleated cell counts. Some clones are missing from TCRdb's copy, which holds only in-frame ones; the method was immunoSEQ multiplex PCR. That table gives V, J and clone size, and the DNA gave D and trimming. The sample holds about 120,000 clones; roughly nine tenths are singletons and the top ten take about 29%. This sequence originates from a man between 65 and 85 years old with active or convalescent COVID-19. Sequences were obtained from peripheral blood.

The CDR3, as DNA: TGTGCCAGCTCACCATCGGTGGACTCGGCCAACGTCCTGACTTTC. Its protein product is CASSPSVDSANVLTF. The rearrangement links TRBV18 to TRBJ2-6; maybe TRBD2 (5 bases). CDR3 length equals 15 residues. The V gene lost 2 bases and the J gene lost 6 bases, with 11 bases spanning the gap. Germline assignment: CDR1 KGHSH and CDR2 LQKENI. The whole variable domain, filled in from reference TRBV18 and TRBJ2-6, reads NAGVMQNPRHLVRRRGQEARLRCSPMKGHSHVYWYRQLPEEGLKFMVYLQKENIIDESGMPKERFSAEFPKEGPSILRIQQVVRGDSAAYFCASSPSVDSANVLTFGAGSRLTVL.